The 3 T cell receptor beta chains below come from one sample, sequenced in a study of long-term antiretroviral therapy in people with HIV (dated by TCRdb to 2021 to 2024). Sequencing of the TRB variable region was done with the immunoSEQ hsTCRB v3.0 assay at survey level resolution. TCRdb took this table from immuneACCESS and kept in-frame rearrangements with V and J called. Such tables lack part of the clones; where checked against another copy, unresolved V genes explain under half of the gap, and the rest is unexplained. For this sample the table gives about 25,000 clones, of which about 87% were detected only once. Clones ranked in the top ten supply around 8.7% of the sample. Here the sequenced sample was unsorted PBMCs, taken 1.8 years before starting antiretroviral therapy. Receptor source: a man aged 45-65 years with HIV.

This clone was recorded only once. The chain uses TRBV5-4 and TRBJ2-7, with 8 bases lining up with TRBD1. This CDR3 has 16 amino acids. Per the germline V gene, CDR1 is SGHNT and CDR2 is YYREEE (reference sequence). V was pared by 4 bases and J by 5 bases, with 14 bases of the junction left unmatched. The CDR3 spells CASSPPQGQGPHEQYF. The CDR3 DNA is TGTGCCAGCAGCCCCCCCCAAGGACAGGGCCCCCACGAGCAGTACTTC.

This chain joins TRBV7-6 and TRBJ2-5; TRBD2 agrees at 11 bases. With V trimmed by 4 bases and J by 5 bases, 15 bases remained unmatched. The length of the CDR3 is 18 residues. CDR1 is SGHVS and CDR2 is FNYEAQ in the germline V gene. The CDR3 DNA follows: TGTGCCAGCAGCTCCCCGCCCGGGACTAGCGGCGTTGGGGAGACCCAGTACTTC. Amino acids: CASSSPPGTSGVGETQYF.

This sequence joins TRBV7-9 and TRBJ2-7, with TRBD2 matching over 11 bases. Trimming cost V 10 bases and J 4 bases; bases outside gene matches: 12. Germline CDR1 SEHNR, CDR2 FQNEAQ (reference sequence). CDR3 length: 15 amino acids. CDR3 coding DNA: TGTGCCACGGTGATAGCGGGAGGGCCGTGGTACGAGCAGTACTTC. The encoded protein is CATVIAGGPWYEQYF.